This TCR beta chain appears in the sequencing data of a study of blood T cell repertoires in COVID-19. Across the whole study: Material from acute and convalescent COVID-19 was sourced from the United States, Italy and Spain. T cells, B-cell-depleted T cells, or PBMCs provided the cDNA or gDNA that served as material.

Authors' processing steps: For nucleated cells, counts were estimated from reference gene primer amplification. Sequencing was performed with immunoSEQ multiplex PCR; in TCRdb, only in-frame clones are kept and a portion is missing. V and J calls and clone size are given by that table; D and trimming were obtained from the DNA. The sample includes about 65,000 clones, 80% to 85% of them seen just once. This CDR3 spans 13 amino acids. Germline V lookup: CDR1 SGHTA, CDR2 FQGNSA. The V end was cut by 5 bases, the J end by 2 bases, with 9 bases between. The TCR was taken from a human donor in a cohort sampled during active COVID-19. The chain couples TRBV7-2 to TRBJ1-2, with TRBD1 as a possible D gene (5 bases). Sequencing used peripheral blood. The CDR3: CASSPQGNYGYTF. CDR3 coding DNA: TGTGCCAGCAGCCCCCAGGGAAACTATGGCTACACCTTC.